The 9 T cell receptor beta chains below all came from one sample that was sequenced in a study of patients and donors after allogeneic stem cell transplantation (dated by TCRdb to the early 2020s). The library was prepared using RT-PCR. TCRdb names NextSeq 550 as the instrument used. Using fastp trimming at Q25 and MiXCR clonotype assembly, TCRdb reanalyzed the public sequencing data and kept in-frame beta chains. Each record represents a unique CDR3 protein, reported with the most common genes and DNA among its rows. For this sample there are hundreds of thousands of distinct CDR3 sequences; around 15% appear just once. Just over 7% of the sample is held by the ten biggest clonotypes. The sample taken for sequencing was blood, either unsorted or a sorted T cell fraction (not recorded which). Receptor source: a human donor who was either an allogeneic HSCT recipient or a stem cell or donor lymphocyte infusion donor (not recorded which). It is not recorded whose cells these are; they may come from a transplant donor.

This clonotype was counted many times. V gene TRBV10-3 combines with J gene TRBJ2-7; TRBD2 matches at 15 bases. Per germline, CDR1 ENHRY and CDR2 SYGVKD. Trimming removed 8 bases from V and 6 bases from J; junction bases left unmatched: 5. The CDR3 extends over 14 amino acids. The CDR3 loop is CAIGLAGGLGEQYF. The CDR3 bases are TGTGCCATCGGACTAGCGGGGGGGCTCGGCGAGCAGTACTTC.

This clonotype was seen more than once but under ten times. The chain links TRBV5-5 to TRBJ2-3; TRBD2 might be the D (6 bases). The CDR3 runs to 15 residues. Trimming took off 1 base at V and 5 bases at J, with 14 bases between the two ends. CDR1 and CDR2 from the germline V gene are SGHKS and YYEKEE (reference sequence). The CDR3 here is CASSLQVGGKDTQYF. The CDR3 DNA is TGTGCCAGCAGCTTGCAGGTCGGGGGTAAAGATACGCAGTATTTT.

The rearrangement joins TRBV10-3 to TRBJ2-1, with 12 nucleotides matching TRBD2. The V segment lost 11 bases and the J segment 2 bases; nucleotides outside the gene matches: 7. The germline V gene has CDR1 ENHRY and CDR2 SYGVKD. The CDR3 consists of 15 residues. In DNA, the CDR3 is TGTGCCGTGACTAGCGGGAGACCCACCTACAATGAGCAGTTCTTC. Amino acid sequence: CAVTSGRPTYNEQFF.

This clonotype has a handful of counts. The rearrangement links TRBV6-1 to TRBJ1-2; tentative D call: TRBD1 (5 bases). Trimming took off 6 bases at V and 1 base at J, with 9 bases between the two ends. CDR1 MNHNS and CDR2 SASEGT come from the germline V gene. The CDR3 sequence is 13 residues long. The CDR3 is CASRRDFNYGYTF. The CDR3 nucleotides read TGTGCCAGCAGAAGGGACTTTAACTATGGCTACACCTTC.

The chain links TRBV20-1 to TRBJ2-7; 9 bases fit TRBD1. This CDR3 region has 12 residues. Germline CDR1 is DFQATT and CDR2 is SNEGSKA (reference sequence). After removal of 1 base from V and 6 bases from J, the junction contained 1 base not matched to a gene. Here the CDR3 reads CSARATGGEQYF. The CDR3 region has the DNA TGCAGTGCTAGAGCGACAGGGGGCGAGCAGTACTTC.

This clonotype was detected a few times. The chain is built from TRBV4-2 and TRBJ2-1, with D hard to call. The V end was cut by 4 bases, the J end by 9 bases, with 19 bases between. The CDR3 covers 15 residues. In germline, CDR1 is LGHNA, CDR2 YNFKEQ. CDR3 in amino acids: CASSPLGEERSEQFF. CDR3 nucleotides: TGTGCCAGCAGCCCCCTAGGTGAGGAGAGGTCTGAGCAGTTCTTC.

The chain carries TRBV2 and TRBJ2-2; D unclear. V lost 2 bases and J 6 bases, leaving 1 base between the germline ends. In germline, CDR1 is SNHLY, CDR2 FYNNEI. The CDR3 covers 11 residues. The CDR3, as DNA: TGTGCCAGCAGTGAATCCGGGGAGCTGTTTTTT. Its translation is CASSESGELFF.

This clonotype appeared a few times. This chain uses TRBV6-1 with TRBJ1-2; 8 bases map to TRBD1. The V gene's germline CDR1 is MNHNS and CDR2 SASEGT. The CDR3 is made up of 16 amino acids. The J segment lost 5 bases and the V segment lost 6 bases, leaving 14 bases of the junction unmatched. The CDR3 DNA reads as TGTGCCAGCAGCTTAAAACGAAAGGGACAGGCTTATGGCTACACCTTC. Translating it yields CASSLKRKGQAYGYTF.

Here the CDR3 reads CASSLEPPGNEQFF. CDR3 nucleotide sequence: TGCGCCAGCAGCTTGGAACCCCCAGGGAATGAGCAGTTCTTC. The rearrangement joins TRBV5-1 to TRBJ2-1; possible D gene TRBD1, 5 bases. CDR3 size: 14 residues. Germline assignment: CDR1 SGHRS and CDR2 YFSETQ. Deletions cut 0 bases from V and 7 bases from J, with 11 bases between.